These 29 T cell receptor beta chains were sequenced from one sample in a study of blood T cell repertoires in COVID-19. Profiling relied on immunoSEQ multiplex PCR, and the TCRdb table lists in-frame clones only, not all of them. The data show some 670,000 clones, 90% seen once. Specimen: peripheral blood. These receptors were obtained from a woman in her late teens or twenties with acute or convalescent COVID-19.

The J gene is TRBJ1-3, the V gene TRBV11-2; maybe TRBD1 (6 bases). CDR3 length: 16 residues. With 6 bases removed from V and 0 bases from J, the gap between germline ends came to 15 bases. Germline V lookup: CDR1 SGHAT, CDR2 FQNNGV. This CDR3 reads CASRPRTASSGNTIYF. CDR3 bases: TGTGCCAGCAGACCCAGGACAGCGAGCTCTGGAAACACCATATATTTT.

V gene TRBV6-2 or TRBV6-3 combines with J gene TRBJ1-2; TRBD1 agrees at 12 bases. V was pared by 3 bases and J by 8 bases, with 4 bases of the junction left unmatched. This CDR3 spans 14 amino acids. CDR1 and CDR2 (germline): MNHEY, SVGEGT. This chain's CDR3 is CASSYGTGGAGYTF. CDR3 DNA: TGTGCCAGCAGTTATGGGACAGGGGGCGCGGGCTACACCTTC.

The chain links TRBV27 to TRBJ1-6; D not certain. This CDR3 is built from 17 residues. CDR1 is MNHEY, CDR2 SMNVEV, per germline (reference sequence). Trimming removed 3 bases from V and 4 bases from J, with 16 bases in between. The CDR3 loop reads CASSFGPEQLYNSPLHF. The CDR3 DNA reads TGTGCCAGCAGTTTTGGGCCTGAACAGCTTTATAATTCACCCCTCCACTTT.

The chain is built from TRBV11-2 and TRBJ1-1; weak D call: TRBD1 (5 bases). The CDR3 has 14 residues. Between the trimmed V and J ends, which lost 8 bases and 0 bases, there was a span of 13 bases. CDR1 SGHAT and CDR2 FQNNGV come from the germline V gene. This chain's CDR3 is CASRGVRMNTEAFF. Written as DNA, the CDR3 is TGTGCCAGCCGGGGGGTTAGGATGAACACTGAAGCTTTCTTT.

Only one count was recorded for this clone. CDR3 in amino acids: CASSKGQTQETQYF. CDR3 in DNA: TGTGCCAGCAGCAAGGGACAGACCCAAGAGACCCAGTACTTC. The rearrangement uses TRBV5-8 and TRBJ2-5; 7 nucleotides align to TRBD1. CDR1 is SGHTS and CDR2 is YDEGEE in the germline V gene. The CDR3 runs to 14 residues. With 4 bases clipped from V and 1 base from J, the junction kept 4 bases outside the gene matches.

This chain joins TRBV30 and TRBJ1-2, with 7 bases lining up with TRBD1. This CDR3 has 16 residues. Germline lookup yields CDR1 GTSNPN and CDR2 SVGIG (reference sequence). J gave up 5 bases and V 1 base, and 13 bases lay outside the gene matches. CDR3 protein: CAWSAFLGDSGYGYTF. The CDR3 nucleotides read TGTGCCTGGAGTGCTTTTTTAGGGGACAGCGGGTATGGCTACACCTTC.

This clone was recorded once. This chain connects TRBV29-1 to TRBJ1-1; maybe TRBD1 (6 bases). This CDR3 spans 14 amino acids. The germline gives CDR1 SQVTM, CDR2 ANQGSEA. With 3 bases removed from V and 4 bases from J, the gap between germline ends came to 15 bases. For the CDR3, the DNA is TGCAGCGTTGATCCGAGGGGGACCCCCACTGAAGCTTTCTTT. Translating gives CSVDPRGTPTEAFF.

The V and J genes are TRBV6-6 and TRBJ2-6; D perhaps matches TRBD1 (7 bases). The CDR3 runs to 17 residues. V dropped 5 bases and J dropped 0 bases, with 14 bases sitting between them. CDR1 is MNHNY and CDR2 is SVGAGI in the germline V gene (reference sequence). The CDR3 is CASSPGQRVSGANVLTF. The CDR3 DNA follows: TGTGCCAGCAGTCCGGGACAGCGGGTCTCTGGGGCCAACGTCCTGACTTTC.

The chain recombines TRBV4-2 with TRBJ2-5; D may be TRBD2 (6 bases). The CDR3 is made up of 16 amino acids. V was pared by 0 bases and J by 7 bases, with 18 bases between. The germline V gene encodes CDR1 LGHNA and CDR2 YNFKEQ. The CDR3 bases are TGTGCCAGCAGCCAAGATGATGAAGCGGGTCGAGGGACCCAGTACTTC. Translation gives CASSQDDEAGRGTQYF.

This sequence joins TRBV2 and TRBJ2-7, with D perhaps matching TRBD1 (5 bases). CDR1 and CDR2 from the germline V gene are SNHLY and FYNNEI. Trimming shortened V by 10 bases and J by 3 bases, and 16 bases separated the two germline ends. The CDR3 runs to 13 residues. The CDR3 DNA is TGTGCCACCTCCCCGGACACCTACTACGAGCAGTACTTC. Translation gives CATSPDTYYEQYF.

The chain employs TRBV19 and TRBJ2-3, with 11 bases that match TRBD2. This CDR3 has 15 amino acids. Germline V gives CDR1 LNHDA, CDR2 SQIVND (reference sequence). Trimming cost V 3 bases and J 9 bases; bases outside gene matches: 8. CDR3 in amino acids: CASSMIAGGRKTQYF. The CDR3 nucleotides read TGTGCCAGTAGTATGATAGCGGGGGGGAGGAAGACGCAGTATTTT.

This chain connects TRBV5-1 to TRBJ1-6, with a tentative D call TRBD1 (5 bases). Germline V gene sequence: CDR1 SGHRS, CDR2 YFSETQ. The CDR3 contains 15 residues. Trimming removed 0 bases from V and 8 bases from J, with 12 bases in between. CDR3 sequence (DNA): TGCGCCAGCAGCTTGGCGGGCAGGGTATATTCACCCCTCCACTTT. It is translated as CASSLAGRVYSPLHF.

The chain is built from TRBV21-1 and TRBJ2-1; the D call of TRBD2 is as the table states it, not checked on the DNA. TRBV21-1 corresponds to a pseudogene. This CDR3 has 14 residues. This CDR3 is CASSPRTGRDGQFF. DNA of the CDR3: TGTGCCAGCAGCCCCCGGACTGGGCGGGATGGGCAGTTCTTC.

The chain is built from TRBV3-1 (or the pseudogene TRBV3-2) and TRBJ2-5, with D possibly being TRBD1 (6 bases). V was trimmed by 3 bases and J by 2 bases, leaving 10 bases between them. CDR1 and CDR2 from the germline V gene are LGHDT and YNNKEL (reference sequence). CDR3 length: 14 residues. CDR3 region: CASSQRTVQETQYF. CDR3 DNA: TGTGCCAGCAGCCAGCGGACAGTACAAGAGACCCAGTACTTC.

The chain couples TRBV2 to TRBJ2-6; D may be TRBD1 (5 bases). Germline CDR1 SNHLY, CDR2 FYNNEI. Trimming took 4 bases from V and 0 from J, leaving 13 bases between them. CDR3 size: 17 residues. As DNA, the CDR3 is TGTGCCAGCAGTGGGGTATTTGGGGCCTCTGGGGCCAACGTCCTGACTTTC. Its translation: CASSGVFGASGANVLTF. Variable domain in full (rest from reference TRBV2 and TRBJ2-6): EPEVTQTPSHQVTQMGQEVILRCVPISNHLYFYWYRQILGQKVEFLVSFYNNEISEKSEIFDDQFSVERPDGSNFTLKIRSTKLEDSAMYFCASSGVFGASGANVLTFGAGSRLTVL.

The chain has TRBV10-3 and TRBJ2-3; 8 bases agree with TRBD1. The ends lost 5 bases at V and 2 bases at J; junction bases unmatched: 6. Germline-derived CDR1 and CDR2 are ENHRY and SYGVKD. The CDR3 has 15 amino acids. The CDR3 loop is CAISTGTGNTDTQYF. As DNA, the CDR3 is TGTGCCATCAGTACCGGGACAGGTAACACAGATACGCAGTATTTT.

The chain has TRBV6-1 and TRBJ2-7, with 12 bases that match TRBD2. With 4 bases clipped from V and 2 bases from J, the junction kept 12 bases outside the gene matches. The CDR3 covers 18 residues. The V gene's germline CDR1 is MNHNS and CDR2 SASEGT. This CDR3 is CASSVRLAGDQPPYEQYF. CDR3 nucleotides: TGTGCCAGCAGTGTCCGACTAGCGGGGGACCAACCTCCCTACGAGCAGTACTTC.

J is TRBJ1-1 and V is TRBV6-1; tentative D call: TRBD1 (6 bases). Trimming stripped 4 bases from V and 5 bases from J, with 23 bases between. Germline CDR1 reads MNHNS; CDR2 reads SASEGT. The CDR3 runs 17 residues. The chain's CDR3 is CASSGPGGLGGKTEAFF. CDR3 nucleotides: TGTGCCAGCAGTGGACCGGGGGGGCTGGGTGGAAAAACTGAAGCTTTCTTT.

The chain is built from TRBV19 and TRBJ1-4, with no clear D. CDR1 and CDR2 from the germline V gene are LNHDA and SQIVND (reference sequence). This CDR3 is built from 14 residues. V shed 5 bases and J shed 8 bases, with 15 bases lying between them. CDR3 amino acids: CASSSRTEREKLFF. For the CDR3, the DNA is TGTGCCAGTAGTTCACGGACCGAGCGGGAAAAACTGTTTTTT.

This chain joins TRBV14 and TRBJ2-3; TRBD2 matches 9 bases. This CDR3 is built from 17 residues. V lost 0 bases and J lost 3; bases outside the gene matches: 7. Germline V gene lookup returns CDR1 SGHDN and CDR2 FVKESK. Here the CDR3 reads CASSQDELAGITDTQYF. The CDR3 DNA follows: TGTGCCAGCAGCCAAGATGAACTAGCGGGTATAACAGATACGCAGTATTTT.

The count of this clone is one. V gene TRBV28 combines with J gene TRBJ1-1, with unresolved D. The CDR3 is made up of 15 amino acids. V shed 3 bases and J shed 5 bases, with 16 bases lying between them. Germline V gene sequence: CDR1 MDHEN, CDR2 SYDVKM. As DNA, the CDR3 is TGTGCCAGCAGTTTTAGGATATTTGTGAGGACTGAAGCTTTCTTT. Translated: CASSFRIFVRTEAFF.

This clone was detected a few times. The chain is built from TRBV12-5 and TRBJ1-1, with TRBD1 identical over 8 bases. After removal of 4 bases from V and 8 bases from J, the junction contained 6 bases not matched to a gene. The CDR3 is made up of 13 amino acids. The germline CDR1 and CDR2 sequences are LGHNT and FRNRAP. CDR3 nucleotides: TGTGCTAGTGGTTCCAGACAGGGGAACGAAGCTTTCTTT. This gives the protein CASGSRQGNEAFF.

V is TRBV27 and J is TRBJ1-1; no clear D gene. The CDR3 spans 11 residues. Trimming cost V 10 bases and J 4 bases, with 10 bases left between them. Germline CDR1 reads MNHEY; CDR2 reads SMNVEV (reference sequence). CDR3 in DNA: TGTGCCACGGGGTGGGGCACTGAAGCTTTCTTT. Its translation is CATGWGTEAFF.

The chain combines TRBV11-2 with TRBJ1-1, with a possible D match to TRBD1 (5 bases). The CDR3 loop spans 14 amino acids. V was pared by 5 bases and J by 3 bases, with 13 bases between. Germline V CDR1 and CDR2: SGHAT, FQNNGV. The CDR3, as DNA: TGTGCCAGCAGCCAAGATTGGGGCTACACTGAAGCTTTCTTT. Translating it yields CASSQDWGYTEAFF. Complete variable domain (other parts from reference TRBV11-2 and TRBJ1-1): EAGVAQSPRYKIIEKRQSVAFWCNPISGHATLYWYQQILGQGPKLLIQFQNNGVVDDSQLPKDRFSAERLKGVDSTLKIQPAKLEDSAVYLCASSQDWGYTEAFFGQGTRLTVV.

This sequence joins TRBV5-6 and TRBJ1-6; D might be TRBD1 (5 bases). The CDR3 is 15 residues long. CDR1 is SGHDT, CDR2 YYEEEE, per germline. V lost 0 bases and J lost 9, with 13 bases in between. The CDR3 DNA reads TGTGCCAGCAGCTTGGCCCCCCAGGGAGGTTCACCCCTCCACTTT. This encodes CASSLAPQGGSPLHF.

The chain employs TRBV3-1 (or the pseudogene TRBV3-2) and TRBJ2-1; 7 bases fit TRBD2. V trimming: 4 bases; J trimming: 2 bases; junction bases outside the gene matches: 5. CDR1 is LGHDT and CDR2 is YNNKEL in the germline V gene (reference sequence). The CDR3 has 15 amino acids. The CDR3 spells CASSRGGMTYNEQFF. CDR3 nucleotide sequence: TGTGCCAGCAGCCGCGGGGGAATGACCTACAATGAGCAGTTCTTC.

CDR3 bases: TGTGCCAGCAGCTTAGGGGCGCAGGGACTAGGCGAGCAGTACTTC. As protein: CASSLGAQGLGEQYF. This chain links TRBV11-2 with TRBJ2-7; TRBD2 matches 8 bases. Germline V CDR1 and CDR2: SGHAT, FQNNGV. The CDR3 runs to 15 residues. Unmatched junction bases numbered 8, after V lost 1 base and J lost 6 bases. The variable domain in full, with the rest retrieved from reference TRBV11-2 and TRBJ2-7, is EAGVAQSPRYKIIEKRQSVAFWCNPISGHATLYWYQQILGQGPKLLIQFQNNGVVDDSQLPKDRFSAERLKGVDSTLKIQPAKLEDSAVYLCASSLGAQGLGEQYFGPGTRLTVT.

V and J are TRBV2 and TRBJ1-2, with 9 bases that match TRBD1. The CDR3 is 19 residues long. Germline CDR1 SNHLY, CDR2 FYNNEI. V was pared by 2 bases and J by 0 bases, with 13 bases of the junction left unmatched. This CDR3 is CASSERDRARKEANYGYTF. Here the CDR3 DNA reads TGTGCCAGCAGTGAAAGGGACAGGGCTAGAAAGGAAGCTAACTATGGCTACACCTTC.

The chain employs TRBV11-2 and TRBJ2-5, with 10 bases identical to TRBD2. CDR1 is SGHAT and CDR2 is FQNNGV in the germline V gene. This CDR3 has 16 residues. J was trimmed by 1 base and V by 4 bases; bases with no gene match: 6. CDR3 sequence: CASSSIAGGFQETQYF. The CDR3 coding sequence is TGTGCCAGCAGCTCCATAGCGGGGGGCTTCCAAGAGACCCAGTACTTC.